A selection of T cell receptor beta chains follows, all from one sample in a study of spatial heterogeneity in lung cancer. MiXCR was run by TCRdb on the 5' RACE reads, yielding one entry per CDR3 protein. The sample has around 89,000 distinct CDR3 sequences; 10% to 15% are singletons. The sample was PBMCs, taken at surgery. The receptors stem from a male donor with early-stage non-small cell lung cancer. CDR3s include the opening cysteine and the closing phenylalanine or tryptophan. D genes are given only for firm matches. A clone size is listed for some rows: how often the clone was seen (once, few, many), or a class if it is expanded.

CDR3 protein: CASSLGVDTRELFF
CDR3 DNA: TGTGCCAGCAGCTTAGGGGTTGACACCAGGGAGCTGTTTTTT
D gene: -
J gene: TRBJ2-2
clone size: -
V gene: TRBV7-2

CDR3 protein: CAVRDWNTDTQYF
CDR3 DNA: TGTGCCGTCCGGGACTGGAACACAGATACGCAGTATTTT
D gene: -
J gene: TRBJ2-3
clone size: -
V gene: TRBV6-5

CDR3 protein: CASSYSNRQGRETQYF
CDR3 DNA: TGTGCCAGCAGTTACTCGAATCGGCAGGGCCGGGAGACCCAGTACTTC
D gene: -
J gene: TRBJ2-5
clone size: many
V gene: TRBV6-2/TRBV6-3

CDR3 protein: CASSQMVGTQETQYF
CDR3 DNA: TGTGCCAGCAGCCAAATGGTCGGGACCCAAGAGACCCAGTACTTC
D gene: -
J gene: TRBJ2-5
clone size: many
V gene: TRBV11-2

CDR3 protein: CASSSGGAGGPKETQYF
CDR3 DNA: TGTGCCAGCAGTTCGGGGGGAGCGGGAGGGCCTAAAGAGACCCAGTACTTC
D gene: TRBD2
J gene: TRBJ2-5
clone size: -
V gene: TRBV28

CDR3 protein: CASSLGAATGELFF
CDR3 DNA: TGTGCCAGCAGCTTGGGGGCAGCGACCGGGGAGCTGTTTTTT
D gene: -
J gene: TRBJ2-2
clone size: many
V gene: TRBV7-3

CDR3 protein: CASSRTGLQETQYF
CDR3 DNA: TGTGCCAGCAGTCGCACGGGACTACAAGAGACCCAGTACTTC
D gene: TRBD2
J gene: TRBJ2-5
clone size: -
V gene: TRBV6-2/TRBV6-3

CDR3 protein: CASSSLRGAFF
CDR3 DNA: TGTGCCAGCAGTTCCCTCAGGGGAGCTTTCTTT
D gene: -
J gene: TRBJ1-1
clone size: few
V gene: TRBV27

CDR3 protein: CASSLDGANYGYTF
CDR3 DNA: TGTGCCAGCAGCTTAGATGGTGCTAACTATGGCTACACCTTC
D gene: -
J gene: TRBJ1-2
clone size: many
V gene: TRBV7-9

CDR3 protein: CASSYAQGHGYTF
CDR3 DNA: TGTGCCAGCAGTTACGCTCAGGGCCACGGCTACACCTTC
D gene: -
J gene: TRBJ1-2
clone size: many
V gene: TRBV6-2/TRBV6-3

CDR3 protein: CASSPRLAGGPRQFF
CDR3 DNA: TGTGCCAGCAGCCCGCGACTAGCGGGGGGGCCGCGGCAGTTCTTC
D gene: TRBD2
J gene: TRBJ2-1
clone size: -
V gene: TRBV11-1

CDR3 protein: CASTLGTGANEKLFF
CDR3 DNA: TGTGCCAGCACCCTCGGGACAGGGGCTAATGAAAAACTGTTTTTT
D gene: TRBD1
J gene: TRBJ1-4
clone size: -
V gene: TRBV12-3/TRBV12-4

CDR3 protein: CASSPSPNTEAFF
CDR3 DNA: TGTGCCAGCAGCCCTAGTCCGAACACTGAAGCTTTCTTT
D gene: -
J gene: TRBJ1-1
clone size: many
V gene: TRBV7-3

CDR3 protein: CASSQGALAGQSKNIQYF
CDR3 DNA: TGCGCCAGCAGCCAGGGTGCACTAGCGGGCCAATCAAAAAACATTCAGTACTTC
D gene: TRBD2
J gene: TRBJ2-4
clone size: -
V gene: TRBV4-1

CDR3 protein: CASSLGLGVGVSQYF
CDR3 DNA: TGTGCCAGCAGCTTAGGTCTCGGCGTCGGGGTCTCGCAGTATTTT
D gene: -
J gene: TRBJ2-3
clone size: many
V gene: TRBV7-2

CDR3 protein: CASSPRGAGDTEAFF
CDR3 DNA: TGTGCCAGCAGCCCCCGGGGGGCGGGGGACACTGAAGCTTTCTTT
D gene: -
J gene: TRBJ1-1
clone size: few
V gene: TRBV6-2/TRBV6-3

CDR3 protein: CASSEGLAGVGQFF
CDR3 DNA: TGTGCCAGCAGCGAGGGACTAGCGGGAGTGGGGCAGTTCTTC
D gene: TRBD2
J gene: TRBJ2-1
clone size: few
V gene: TRBV3-1

CDR3 protein: CASSRTGRGNQPQHF
CDR3 DNA: TGTGCCAGCAGCCGGACAGGGAGAGGCAATCAGCCCCAGCATTTT
D gene: TRBD1
J gene: TRBJ1-5
clone size: few
V gene: TRBV7-2

CDR3 protein: CASSSAGVNTEAFF
CDR3 DNA: TGTGCCAGCAGTTCCGCAGGGGTGAACACTGAAGCTTTCTTT
D gene: -
J gene: TRBJ1-1
clone size: -
V gene: TRBV28

CDR3 protein: CAISEEPLGVGNTEAFF
CDR3 DNA: TGTGCCATCAGTGAGGAGCCCTTGGGGGTGGGGAACACTGAAGCTTTCTTT
D gene: -
J gene: TRBJ1-1
clone size: -
V gene: TRBV10-3

CDR3 protein: CASSQGTLNEQFF
CDR3 DNA: TGCGCCAGCAGCCAAGGGACCTTAAATGAGCAGTTCTTC
D gene: -
J gene: TRBJ2-1
clone size: -
V gene: TRBV5-1

CDR3 protein: CASSLQGGYNEQFF
CDR3 DNA: TGTGCCAGCAGCCTACAGGGCGGCTACAATGAGCAGTTCTTC
D gene: -
J gene: TRBJ2-1
clone size: few
V gene: TRBV11-3

CDR3 protein: CASSPSNFVETQYF
CDR3 DNA: TGTGCCAGCAGCCCCTCGAATTTTGTTGAGACCCAGTACTTC
D gene: -
J gene: TRBJ2-5
clone size: -
V gene: TRBV7-2

CDR3 protein: CASSYSPLAGAGTDTQYF
CDR3 DNA: TGTGCCAGCAGTTATTCCCCTCTAGCGGGAGCGGGCACAGATACGCAGTATTTT
D gene: TRBD2
J gene: TRBJ2-3
clone size: -
V gene: TRBV6-6

CDR3 protein: CASSLDGADVQPQHF
CDR3 DNA: TGTGCCAGCAGCTTAGACGGTGCTGATGTTCAGCCCCAGCATTTT
D gene: -
J gene: TRBJ1-5
clone size: -
V gene: TRBV7-9

CDR3 protein: CASSRRADRGTADTQYF
CDR3 DNA: TGTGCCAGCAGCCGCCGGGCGGACAGGGGTACCGCAGATACGCAGTATTTT
D gene: TRBD1
J gene: TRBJ2-3
clone size: few
V gene: TRBV7-9

CDR3 protein: CASSLALTRNTGELFF
CDR3 DNA: TGTGCCAGCAGCTTAGCGCTGACTAGGAACACCGGGGAGCTGTTTTTT
D gene: -
J gene: TRBJ2-2
clone size: few
V gene: TRBV7-6

CDR3 protein: CASTRDTEAFF
CDR3 DNA: TGTGCCAGCACCAGGGACACTGAAGCTTTCTTT
D gene: -
J gene: TRBJ1-1
clone size: few
V gene: TRBV6-5

CDR3 protein: CATQPGGSTDTQYF
CDR3 DNA: TGTGCCACCCAACCCGGGGGGAGCACAGATACGCAGTATTTT
D gene: TRBD2
J gene: TRBJ2-3
clone size: -
V gene: TRBV12-3/TRBV12-4

CDR3 protein: CASKGTGTERTTQYF
CDR3 DNA: TGTGCCAGCAAGGGGACCGGGACAGAAAGGACTACGCAGTATTTT
D gene: TRBD1
J gene: TRBJ2-3
clone size: few
V gene: TRBV27

CDR3 protein: CATTNEQFF
CDR3 DNA: TGTGCCACCACTAATGAGCAGTTCTTC
D gene: -
J gene: TRBJ2-1
clone size: -
V gene: TRBV7-9

CDR3 protein: CSASRAGGGAGELFF
CDR3 DNA: TGCAGTGCTAGCCGAGCGGGAGGAGGTGCCGGGGAACTGTTTTTT
D gene: TRBD2
J gene: TRBJ2-2
clone size: -
V gene: TRBV20-1

CDR3 protein: CASSLMPTSGRYYSYEQYF
CDR3 DNA: TGTGCCAGCAGCTTGATGCCCACTAGCGGGAGGTATTACTCCTACGAGCAGTACTTC
D gene: TRBD2
J gene: TRBJ2-7
clone size: few
V gene: TRBV5-5

CDR3 protein: CSARDRGWGSDTQYF
CDR3 DNA: TGCAGTGCTAGAGATCGGGGCTGGGGGTCAGATACGCAGTATTTT
D gene: -
J gene: TRBJ2-3
clone size: few
V gene: TRBV20-1

CDR3 protein: CSVNRAGGGFNEQFF
CDR3 DNA: TGCAGCGTGAACCGAGCGGGAGGGGGTTTTAATGAGCAGTTCTTC
D gene: TRBD2
J gene: TRBJ2-1
clone size: many
V gene: TRBV29-1

CDR3 protein: CASRWTGEEEKLFF
CDR3 DNA: TGTGCCAGCAGATGGACAGGGGAGGAGGAAAAACTGTTTTTT
D gene: TRBD1
J gene: TRBJ1-4
clone size: -
V gene: TRBV6-1

CDR3 protein: CASSLSWTSGGALSYEQYF
CDR3 DNA: TGCGCCAGCAGCCTAAGTTGGACTAGCGGGGGGGCGTTGTCCTACGAGCAGTACTTC
D gene: TRBD2
J gene: TRBJ2-7
clone size: -
V gene: TRBV4-1

CDR3 protein: CASSDINQLAYEQYF
CDR3 DNA: TGTGCCAGCAGTGACATAAATCAGCTCGCCTACGAGCAGTACTTC
D gene: -
J gene: TRBJ2-7
clone size: -
V gene: TRBV6-6

CDR3 protein: CSAIGGTGGNSPLHF
CDR3 DNA: TGCAGTGCTATTGGGGGGACAGGGGGCAATTCACCCCTCCACTTT
D gene: TRBD1
J gene: TRBJ1-6
clone size: -
V gene: TRBV20-1

CDR3 protein: CASRRQGWGNQPQHF
CDR3 DNA: TGTGCCAGCAGAAGACAGGGTTGGGGCAATCAGCCCCAGCATTTT
D gene: TRBD1
J gene: TRBJ1-5
clone size: -
V gene: TRBV28

CDR3 protein: CASSFLAGGTTDTQYF
CDR3 DNA: TGTGCCAGCAGCTTCCTAGCGGGAGGGACCACAGATACGCAGTATTTT
D gene: TRBD2
J gene: TRBJ2-3
clone size: -
V gene: TRBV11-1

CDR3 protein: CSAREFARTGNYGYTF
CDR3 DNA: TGCAGTGCTAGAGAATTCGCCCGGACGGGGAACTATGGCTACACCTTC
D gene: -
J gene: TRBJ1-2
clone size: -
V gene: TRBV20-1

CDR3 protein: CASSLGVNGISYNEQFF
CDR3 DNA: TGTGCCAGCAGCTTGGGCGTAAACGGGATCTCCTACAATGAGCAGTTCTTC
D gene: -
J gene: TRBJ2-1
clone size: -
V gene: TRBV5-4

CDR3 protein: CASSLRDLSSYEQYF
CDR3 DNA: TGTGCCAGCAGCTTAAGGGACTTGAGCTCCTACGAGCAGTACTTC
D gene: -
J gene: TRBJ2-7
clone size: few
V gene: TRBV7-2

CDR3 protein: CASSNGQLSEAFF
CDR3 DNA: TGTGCCAGCAGCAATGGACAGCTATCTGAAGCTTTCTTT
D gene: -
J gene: TRBJ1-1
clone size: many
V gene: TRBV6-2/TRBV6-3

CDR3 protein: CASSLDRGYTDTQYF
CDR3 DNA: TGTGCCAGCAGCTTAGACCGGGGCTACACAGATACGCAGTATTTT
D gene: -
J gene: TRBJ2-3
clone size: -
V gene: TRBV11-2

CDR3 protein: CASSAPAEQYF
CDR3 DNA: TGTGCCAGCAGTGCGCCAGCGGAGCAGTACTTC
D gene: -
J gene: TRBJ2-7
clone size: once
V gene: TRBV2

CDR3 protein: CASRPTGLSYNEQFF
CDR3 DNA: TGTGCCAGCAGGCCGACAGGGCTATCCTACAATGAGCAGTTCTTC
D gene: TRBD1
J gene: TRBJ2-1
clone size: few
V gene: TRBV12-3/TRBV12-4

CDR3 protein: CSARAGAVAGELFF
CDR3 DNA: TGCAGTGCTAGGGCGGGAGCGGTTGCCGGGGAGCTGTTTTTT
D gene: TRBD2
J gene: TRBJ2-2
clone size: few
V gene: TRBV20-1

CDR3 protein: CASSLEQGIQPQHF
CDR3 DNA: TGTGCCAGCAGCTTAGAGCAGGGGATTCAGCCCCAGCATTTT
D gene: -
J gene: TRBJ1-5
clone size: few
V gene: TRBV7-2

CDR3 protein: CASSWAGTGVNNEQFF
CDR3 DNA: TGTGCCAGCAGCTGGGCCGGGACAGGGGTCAACAATGAGCAGTTCTTC
D gene: TRBD1
J gene: TRBJ2-1
clone size: -
V gene: TRBV5-6

CDR3 protein: CATSRAHQGPGSSPLHF
CDR3 DNA: TGTGCCACCAGCAGAGCCCACCAAGGGCCGGGGTCCTCACCCCTCCACTTT
D gene: -
J gene: TRBJ1-6
clone size: few
V gene: TRBV15

CDR3 protein: CASSLNLGYEQYF
CDR3 DNA: TGTGCCAGCAGTTTAAATCTTGGCTACGAGCAGTACTTC
D gene: -
J gene: TRBJ2-7
clone size: many
V gene: TRBV28

CDR3 protein: CASTISGRAGELFF
CDR3 DNA: TGTGCCAGCACCATCTCTGGGAGGGCCGGGGAGCTGTTTTTT
D gene: TRBD2
J gene: TRBJ2-2
clone size: -
V gene: TRBV28